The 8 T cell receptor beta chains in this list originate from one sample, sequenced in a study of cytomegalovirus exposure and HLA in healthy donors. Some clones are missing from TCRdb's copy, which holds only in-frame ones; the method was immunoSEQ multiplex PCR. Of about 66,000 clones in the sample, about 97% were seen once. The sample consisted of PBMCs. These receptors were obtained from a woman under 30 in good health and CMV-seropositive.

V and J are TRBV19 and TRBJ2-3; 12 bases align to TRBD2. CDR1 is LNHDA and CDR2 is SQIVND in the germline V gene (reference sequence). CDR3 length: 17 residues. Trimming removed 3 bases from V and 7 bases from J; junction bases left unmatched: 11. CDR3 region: CASSISRTSGVTNTQYF. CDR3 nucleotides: TGTGCCAGTAGTATTTCCCGGACTAGCGGGGTGACGAATACGCAGTATTTT.

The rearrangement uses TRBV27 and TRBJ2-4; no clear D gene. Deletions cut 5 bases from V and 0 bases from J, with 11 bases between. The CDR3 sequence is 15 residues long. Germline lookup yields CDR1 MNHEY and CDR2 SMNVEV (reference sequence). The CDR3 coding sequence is TGTGCCAGCAGTGAGCGTAAACTAGCCAAAAACATTCAGTACTTC. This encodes CASSERKLAKNIQYF.

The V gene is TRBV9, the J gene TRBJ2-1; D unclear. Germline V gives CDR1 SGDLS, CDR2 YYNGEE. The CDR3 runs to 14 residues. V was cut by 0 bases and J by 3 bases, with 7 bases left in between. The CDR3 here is CASSVGGIYNEQFF. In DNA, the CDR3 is TGTGCCAGCAGCGTAGGAGGAATCTACAATGAGCAGTTCTTC. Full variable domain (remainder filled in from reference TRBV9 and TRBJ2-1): DSGVTQTPKHLITATGQRVTLRCSPRSGDLSVYWYQQSLDQGLQFLIQYYNGEERAKGNILERFSAQQFPDLHSELNLSSLELGDSALYFCASSVGGIYNEQFFGPGTRLTVL.

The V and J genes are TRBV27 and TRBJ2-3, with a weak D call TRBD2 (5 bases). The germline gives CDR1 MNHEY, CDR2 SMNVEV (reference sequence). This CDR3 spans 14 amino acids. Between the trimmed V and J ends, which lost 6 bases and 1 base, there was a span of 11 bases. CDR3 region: CASSWGVGTDTQYF. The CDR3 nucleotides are TGTGCCAGCAGCTGGGGAGTGGGCACAGATACGCAGTATTTT.

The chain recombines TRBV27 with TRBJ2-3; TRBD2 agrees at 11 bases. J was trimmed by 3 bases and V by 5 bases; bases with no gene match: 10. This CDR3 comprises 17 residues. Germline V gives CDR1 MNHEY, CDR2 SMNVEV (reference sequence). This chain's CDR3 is CASSMTSGIPITDTQYF. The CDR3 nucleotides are TGTGCCAGCAGTATGACTAGCGGGATTCCGATAACAGATACGCAGTATTTT.

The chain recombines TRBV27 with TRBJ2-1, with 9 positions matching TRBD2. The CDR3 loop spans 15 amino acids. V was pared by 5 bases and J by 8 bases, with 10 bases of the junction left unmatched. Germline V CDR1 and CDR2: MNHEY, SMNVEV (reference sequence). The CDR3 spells CASSAPGLARDEQFF. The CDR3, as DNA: TGTGCCAGCAGTGCCCCCGGACTAGCGAGGGATGAGCAGTTCTTC.

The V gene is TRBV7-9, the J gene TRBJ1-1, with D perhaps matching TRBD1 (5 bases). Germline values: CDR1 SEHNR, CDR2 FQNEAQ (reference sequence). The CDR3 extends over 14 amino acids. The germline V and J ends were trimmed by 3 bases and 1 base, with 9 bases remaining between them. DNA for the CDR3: TGTGCCAGCAGCTTCGGACAACCGAACACTGAAGCTTTCTTT. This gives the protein CASSFGQPNTEAFF.

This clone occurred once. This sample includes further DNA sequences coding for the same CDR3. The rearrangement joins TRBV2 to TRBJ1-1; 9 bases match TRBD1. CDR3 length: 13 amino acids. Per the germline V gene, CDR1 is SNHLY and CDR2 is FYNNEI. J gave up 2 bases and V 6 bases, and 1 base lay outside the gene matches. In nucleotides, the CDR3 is TGTGCCAGCAGGGGACAGGGCAACACTGAAGCTTTCTTT. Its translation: CASRGQGNTEAFF.